This record covers a single T cell receptor (beta chain). Its antigen specificity is not known. Base qualities are not at hand, and no much larger clone is one base apart. Graves' hyperthyroidism was defined as stable when no progression to ophthalmopathy occurred over 18 months of follow-up. Hyperthyroidism patients were newly diagnosed, with disease duration under 2 months, and aged 18 to 65 years. Patients with uncontrolled infections, other autoimmune diseases, pregnancy or lactation were excluded. Clinical symptoms, serum thyroxine and TRAb, thyroid ultrasound, and orbital computed tomography formed the basis for the diagnoses. PBMCs were separated from under 12 ml of fresh peripheral blood using Ficoll-Paque density gradient centrifugation. Trizol reagent was used to extract total RNA, and RNA quality was then checked on an Agilent 2100 Bioanalyzer. The record originates from a study of T cells in Graves' hyperthyroidism and ophthalmopathy (dated by TCRdb to between 2018 and 2021). Regarding the complete study: Peripheral blood samples were taken at the time of initial diagnosis, prior to any treatment. To identify TCR V-J signatures that set the groups apart, the researchers used a discovery cohort of 100 patients, made up of 43 with Graves' ophthalmopathy and 57 with stable Graves' hyperthyroidism. An independent validation cohort of under 20 hyperthyroidism patients and about 16 patients who later progressed to ophthalmopathy tested prospective prediction of ophthalmopathy. For training and testing, the 100 patients in the discovery cohort were randomly divided in a 7:3 ratio. The study also compared thyroid tissue and blood T-cell repertoires from five or six Graves' hyperthyroidism patients. After blood sampling, hyperthyroidism patients were treated with methimazole at a starting dose of 30 mg daily, and ophthalmopathy patients were treated with high-dose intravenous methylprednisolone. According to the paper, TCR Vbeta CDR3 sequencing was carried out on about 140 peripheral blood samples, which came from approximately 43 ophthalmopathy, under 80 hyperthyroidism and about 17 progressor patients.

Amplification of TCR beta CDR3 regions was carried out from RNA transcripts. The TCR CDR3 was subjected to a first round of RT-PCR using the HTBI primer set and the Qiagen OneStep RT-PCR kit. Libraries were constructed in a second round of multiplex PCR, after which size selection and purification were performed. Sequencing of the libraries was done on an Illumina HiSeq2000 using paired-end 100 bp reads. Processing in the source paper ran as follows. SOAPnuke was used to process the raw data, removing reads that contained adapters or uncalled bases, had a mean Phred below 15, or lacked an exact match to the constant primer or identifier. COPE v1.2.5 was used to merge the high-quality paired reads, and each unique nucleotide sequence was defined as a clonotype. MiTCR v1.1 was used to align clonotypes to the IMGT TRBV, TRBD and TRBJ reference segments. The analysis included only V-J combinations with a frequency above 0.0001, which together covered around 99% of the repertoires. A TCS score was defined as the ratio of F50 (clonal expansion) to E x V (chaos), with BLOSUM62-based TCRdist applied between CDR3 peptides within each V-J. Welch's t-statistics and random forest reduced 500 to 650 V-J features to roughly 13, which were used in a naive Bayes classifier (R e1071). TCRdb redid the processing of the public reads, applying fastp at Q25 and MiXCR, and retained in-frame beta chains. Each CDR3 protein appears once, grouped with its most common genes and DNA. TCRdb, not the authors, supplied the V and J calls. This sample comprises more than 550,000 distinct CDR3 sequences, around 16% of them detected only once. The top ten clonotypes cover around 16% of the sample.

Trimming accounts for 3 bases at V and 1 base at J, while the number of junction bases matched to no gene is 7. Via the germline V gene (reference sequence), CDR1 is DFQATT and CDR2 SNEGSKA. The CDR3 sequence holds 16 residues, the cysteine and phenylalanine included. The only DNA kept is the CDR3, 48 bases in frame from the first base. Overall results and qualifications from the work: Sample size was not statistically predetermined, and blinding of investigators to group allocation was not performed. In validation, progression to ophthalmopathy was predicted by the model with almost 71% sensitivity and 72% to 85% specificity, a median of roughly 6.4 months before onset. Most expanded thyroid clonotypes (frequency above 0.001) were also detected in blood, suggesting blood repertoires may reflect thyroid immune responses. Ophthalmopathy was separated from stable hyperthyroidism by a 13 V-J signature model, with over 85% sensitivity and roughly 81% specificity obtained in cross-validation and 80%/75% obtained in testing.

The specimen sequenced was blood. The chain links TRBV20-1 with TRBJ2-7, with 12 bases aligning to TRBD1. This receptor was obtained from a man in his fifties or sixties with Graves' hyperthyroidism. CDR3 loop: CSASEEGQGASYEQYF. The nucleotide sequence reads TGCAGTGCTAGTGAGGAGGGACAGGGGGCTTCCTACGAGCAGTACTTC.